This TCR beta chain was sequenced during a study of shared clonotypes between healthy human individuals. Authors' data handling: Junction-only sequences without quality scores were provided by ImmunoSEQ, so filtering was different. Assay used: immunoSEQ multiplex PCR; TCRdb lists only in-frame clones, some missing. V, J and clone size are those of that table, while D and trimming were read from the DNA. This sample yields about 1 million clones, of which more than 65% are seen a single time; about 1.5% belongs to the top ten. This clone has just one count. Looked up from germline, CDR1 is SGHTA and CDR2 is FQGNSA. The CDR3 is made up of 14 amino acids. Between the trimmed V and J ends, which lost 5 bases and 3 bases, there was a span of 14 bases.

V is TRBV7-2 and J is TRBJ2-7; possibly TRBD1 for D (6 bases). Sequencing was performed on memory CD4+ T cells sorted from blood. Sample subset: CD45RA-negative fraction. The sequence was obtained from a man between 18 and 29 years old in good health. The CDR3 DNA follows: TGTGCCAGCAGCCACAGCAGGGGAAACTACGAGCAGTACTTC. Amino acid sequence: CASSHSRGNYEQYF.